The 12 T cell receptor beta chains below all came from one sample that was sequenced in a study of T cell responses to AZD1222 COVID-19 vaccine. Clones were sequenced by immunoSEQ multiplex PCR, and TCRdb holds only the in-frame ones, with some missing. The data hold about 72,000 clones, with around 86% observed a single time. The sequencing here drew on peripheral blood, taken on day 0 of AZD1222 vaccination. These receptors originate from an adult in good health.

This chain's CDR3 is CASSLATGGYEQYF. The DNA for the CDR3 is TGTGCCAGCAGCTTAGCGACAGGGGGCTACGAGCAGTACTTC. The chain links TRBV7-2 to TRBJ2-7, with 9 bases aligning to TRBD1. CDR3 length equals 14 residues. Germline V gene data show CDR1 as SGHTA and CDR2 as FQGNSA. V lost 0 bases, J lost 3 bases, and 0 bases stayed unmatched.

The rearrangement links TRBV18 to TRBJ1-4, with TRBD1 identical over 10 bases. The V gene end was trimmed by 6 bases and the J gene end by 9 bases; junction bases not matched to a gene: 7. The CDR3 covers 14 residues. The germline V gene has CDR1 KGHSH and CDR2 LQKENI. The CDR3 sequence is CASSRDRGTQKLFF. For the CDR3, the DNA is TGTGCCAGCTCCCGGGACAGGGGAACCCAAAAACTGTTTTTT.

J is TRBJ1-1 and V is TRBV19; perhaps TRBD1 as D (6 bases). CDR1 and CDR2 (germline): LNHDA, SQIVND (reference sequence). V was clipped by 7 bases and J by 0 bases, with 15 bases between them. The CDR3 consists of 15 residues. CDR3 coding DNA: TGTGCCAGTATCTCTTCCGGGACACTGAACACTGAAGCTTTCTTT. Translation gives CASISSGTLNTEAFF.

V is TRBV2 and J is TRBJ1-5, with D uncertain. Between the trimmed V and J ends, which lost 4 bases and 2 bases, there was a span of 12 bases. The CDR3 is made up of 15 amino acids. CDR1 and CDR2 (germline): SNHLY, FYNNEI. DNA of the CDR3: TGTGCCAGCAGTGTTGGCCCGACCGGCAATCAGCCCCAGCATTTT. The encoded protein is CASSVGPTGNQPQHF.

The chain has TRBV27 and TRBJ2-1, with 8 bases identical to TRBD2. Germline CDR1 is MNHEY and CDR2 is SMNVEV (reference sequence). Losses at the gene ends were 6 bases for V and 8 bases for J; bases not matched to a gene: 9. The CDR3 length is 14 residues. In DNA form, the CDR3 reads TGTGCCAGCAGGCAAGCGGGGGTCATCGATGAGCAGTTCTTC. Its protein is CASRQAGVIDEQFF.

The V call is TRBV30, the J call TRBJ1-5; TRBD1 might be the D (6 bases). The CDR3 sequence is 15 residues long. Between the trimmed V and J ends, which lost 1 base and 0 bases, there was a span of 10 bases. Germline loops: CDR1 GTSNPN, CDR2 SVGIG (reference sequence). CDR3 sequence (DNA): TGTGCCTGGAGTGAGGGGGTTTTTAGCAATCAGCCCCAGCATTTT. Translated, it gives CAWSEGVFSNQPQHF.

This sequence joins TRBV6-1 and TRBJ1-2; TRBD1 matches at 8 bases. CDR3 size: 15 residues. Germline V CDR1 and CDR2: MNHNS, SASEGT. The J segment lost 6 bases and the V segment lost 2 bases, leaving 8 bases of the junction unmatched. The CDR3 sequence is CASSEPRQGRDGYTF. In nucleotides, the CDR3 is TGTGCCAGCAGTGAACCGCGACAGGGGAGAGATGGCTACACCTTC.

This clone was picked up a small number of times. The chain links TRBV11-2 to TRBJ2-3; 9 nucleotides align to TRBD2. Germline V gives CDR1 SGHAT, CDR2 FQNNGV. The CDR3 extends over 19 amino acids. The V gene end was trimmed by 5 bases and the J gene end by 7 bases; junction bases not matched to a gene: 22. In DNA, the CDR3 is TGTGCCAGCAGCAGACATAGGGGTGTGAGCGGGGGGCCTCGAAATACGCAGTATTTT. This translates into CASSRHRGVSGGPRNTQYF.

The chain has TRBV30 and TRBJ2-1; the match to TRBD1 covers 11 bases. Germline assignment: CDR1 GTSNPN and CDR2 SVGIG (reference sequence). The ends lost 0 bases at V and 4 bases at J; junction bases unmatched: 2. CDR3 length: 15 residues. The CDR3 reads CAWSVGTGGYNEQFF. In nucleotides, the CDR3 is TGTGCCTGGAGTGTAGGGACAGGGGGATACAATGAGCAGTTCTTC.

V gene TRBV6-2 or TRBV6-3 combines with J gene TRBJ2-1; 9 bases agree with TRBD2. Trimming at V came to 6 bases and at J to 3 bases, leaving 9 bases not matched to a gene. CDR1 MNHEY and CDR2 SVGEGT come from the germline V gene. The CDR3 length is 16 residues. The CDR3 DNA reads as TGTGCCAGCAGCACCTCGGAGCGGGGGGACTACAATGAGCAGTTCTTC. Translation: CASSTSERGDYNEQFF.

The gene calls are TRBV6-1 and TRBJ1-6, with a tentative D call TRBD1 (6 bases). The CDR3 has 17 amino acids. Trimming removed 1 base at V and 7 bases at J, with 17 bases between. Germline assignment: CDR1 MNHNS and CDR2 SASEGT. CDR3 sequence: CASSEVPGQGLNSPLHF. The CDR3 DNA reads as TGTGCCAGCAGTGAAGTTCCGGGGCAGGGGCTGAATTCACCCCTCCACTTT.

The genes are TRBV6-4 and TRBJ2-2; no definite D call. The ends were cut back, 6 bases at V and 0 bases at J, with 5 bases in the middle. The CDR3 contains 13 residues. Germline CDR1 and CDR2: MRHNA and SNTAGT. The CDR3 sequence is CASSASNTGELFF. CDR3 in DNA: TGTGCCAGCAGCGCGTCGAACACCGGGGAGCTGTTTTTT.